Listed below are T cell receptor beta chains from one sample, sequenced in a study of T cell responses to AZD1222 COVID-19 vaccine. Sequenced by immunoSEQ multiplex PCR; TCRdb stores in-frame clones only, minus some. The sample records some 100,000 clones, around 90% being singletons. The sample here was peripheral blood, taken on day 0 of AZD1222 vaccination. The receptor source for this set is an adult in good health. Both conserved end residues are part of each CDR3.

cdr3_length v_call cdr3_aa
17 TRBV10-2 CASRVTGAKGGNQPQHF
14 TRBV5-5 CASSPAILADTQYF
15 TRBV4-1 CASSQEISGYTEAFF
18 TRBV15 CATSRDSLRTEPYSPLHF
16 TRBV5-6 CASSLGTSGIQETQYF
14 TRBV2 CASSDWTGKNIQYF
13 TRBV5-6 CASSQGRQQPQHF
14 TRBV7-8 CATRDSGRAGEQYF
14 TRBV19 CASSRGRGGYGYTF
16 TRBV6-1 CASSASFGGPDYGYTF
15 TRBV18 CASSPGAAGDEKLFF
16 TRBV2 CASSEVGRGDNSPLHF
15 TRBV10-1 CASSQGQGQDTEAFF
14 TRBV10-2 CASKIGGGNQPQHF
15 TRBV3-1/TRBV3-2 CASSQGISWTGELFF
13 TRBV3-1/TRBV3-2 CASSPQTLYEQYF
14 TRBV3-1/TRBV3-2 CASSQGNLYNEQFF
15 TRBV5-5 CASSWGTKGTGELFF
16 TRBV5-1 CASSLGVSDSTDTQYF
15 TRBV18 CASSPPGEGNYGYTF
14 TRBV7-2 CASSSNTGFYEQYF
20 TRBV7-3 CASSPGTSGAPLSSYNEQFF
16 TRBV19 CASTPGNTGNPYEQYF
14 TRBV6-5 CASRRTSGVDTQYF